What follows describes a single T cell receptor beta chain. Its antigen is unidentified. This entry is derived from a study of blood T cells in healthy people across ages. Study findings and constraints: Comparison with aged donors showed that long-lived donors had more naive CD4+ cells and higher diversity. Significant beta diversity loss was already apparent by age approximately 38, declining roughly linearly.

They isolated at least 6 million PBMCs from each sample. Extractions gave at least 6 micrograms of total RNA per sample. Germline CDR1 SGHTS, CDR2 YDEGEE. The CDR3 extends over 15 amino acids. With 4 bases removed from V and 4 bases from J, the gap between germline ends came to 15 bases. A second PCR of 7 to 11 cycles used a sample-barcoded 5' primer and a J-beta primer mix. One entry per CDR3 protein, called by TCRdb with MiXCR from the 5' RACE reads. The sample holds some 760,000 distinct CDR3 sequences, approximately 25% seen once. These sequences were also reported in another study, on T cells of mothers and their children.

The sequenced material came from blood. The receptor comes from a boy aged 5 to 17 in good health. The genes are TRBV5-8 and TRBJ1-3, with D hard to call. Here the CDR3 reads CASSQDRALGNTIYF. In nucleotides, the CDR3 is TGTGCCAGCAGCCAGGACCGGGCCCTCGGAAACACCATATATTTT.